This T cell receptor (beta chain) was documented in a study of T cells in Graves' hyperthyroidism and ophthalmopathy. This clonotype has a count of ten or more. The target antigen is unknown. Pregnant or lactating patients were excluded, as were those with uncontrolled infection or other autoimmune disease. Findings of the study overall: The model's output predicted ophthalmopathy at a median of around 6.9 months prior to onset.

Amplified TCR beta CDR3 regions derived from RNA transcripts. TCR CDR3 underwent first-round RT-PCR with the HTBI primer set. In TCRdb, the multiplex PCR reads were re-called with MiXCR into one record per CDR3 protein. Altogether around 690,000 distinct CDR3 sequences are present, roughly 17% being singletons, with the ten largest covering about a sixth. Per germline, CDR1 DFQATT and CDR2 SNEGSKA (reference sequence). V gave up 1 base and J gave up 7 bases, with 5 bases separating them. This CDR3 region has 11 residues. Sequencing was done on a sample of blood. The source of this sequence is a man aged 45 to 65 with Graves' hyperthyroidism. The chain joins TRBV20-1 to TRBJ2-1; D remains ambiguous. This chain's CDR3 is CSARVRNEQFF. The CDR3 DNA sequence: TGCAGTGCTAGAGTCAGGAATGAGCAGTTCTTC.